This T cell receptor (beta chain) is drawn from a study of blood T cell repertoires in COVID-19. Original data processing: Scientists estimated how many nucleated cells there were by amplifying reference gene primers. The repertoire was sequenced with immunoSEQ multiplex PCR; TCRdb's copy has only in-frame clones and lacks some. That table is the source of V, J and clone size, and D and trimming were worked out from the DNA. The sample shows 400,000 to 450,000 clones, roughly 90% of them seen only once. Germline V gives CDR1 SGHNT, CDR2 YYREEE (reference sequence). The CDR3 has 12 amino acids. V gave up 0 bases and J gave up 5 bases, with 6 bases separating them.

The receptor's source is a man aged 18 to 29 with COVID-19, enrolled during active disease. This sequence joins TRBV5-4 and TRBJ2-7; D is unclear. Sequences were obtained from peripheral blood. This CDR3 is CASSLASNEQYF. In DNA, the CDR3 is TGTGCCAGCAGCTTGGCTAGTAACGAGCAGTACTTC.